This is a list of T cell receptor beta chains from one sample in a study of blood T cell repertoires in COVID-19. Measured with immunoSEQ multiplex PCR; TCRdb has only the in-frame clones, and not every one. This table holds more than 300,000 clones, over 90% found once. Input material: PBMCs or T cells enriched from blood (not recorded which). Every receptor here comes from a woman aged 25 to 45 who had been exposed to COVID-19. CDR3s include the opening cysteine and the closing phenylalanine or tryptophan. The D gene is left open where the match is weak. A row's size may be missing; if present it is once, few, many or a size class.

abundance: .; j_gene: TRBJ2-7; v_gene: TRBV30; d_gene: TRBD2; CDR3nt: TGTGCCTGGAGTACGGGACTAGCGGGTGGCGAGCAGTACTTC; CDR3aa: CAWSTGLAGGEQYF
abundance: .; j_gene: TRBJ2-7; v_gene: TRBV3-1/TRBV3-2; d_gene: .; CDR3nt: TGTGCCAGCAGCCAAGACAGAAACTACGAGCAGTACTTC; CDR3aa: CASSQDRNYEQYF
abundance: .; j_gene: TRBJ1-1; v_gene: TRBV7-9; d_gene: .; CDR3nt: TGTGCCAGCAGCCCCCGGGAGGGGGGGACTGAAGCTTTCTTT; CDR3aa: CASSPREGGTEAFF
abundance: .; j_gene: TRBJ1-6; v_gene: TRBV28; d_gene: .; CDR3nt: TGTGCCAGCAGTTTTTCCGGGGGGTACTCACCCCTCCACTTT; CDR3aa: CASSFSGGYSPLHF
abundance: .; j_gene: TRBJ2-5; v_gene: TRBV7-9; d_gene: TRBD2; CDR3nt: TGTGCCAGCAGCTTATCAGCCGGGAGGGGAGAGACCCAGTACTTC; CDR3aa: CASSLSAGRGETQYF
abundance: .; j_gene: TRBJ2-3; v_gene: TRBV7-9; d_gene: .; CDR3nt: TGTGCCAGCAGCCATTCAGCGGTGACAGATACGCAGTATTTT; CDR3aa: CASSHSAVTDTQYF
abundance: .; j_gene: TRBJ1-2; v_gene: TRBV27; d_gene: .; CDR3nt: TGTGCCAGCAGTCCACGGGGGGGCGGCTACACCTTC; CDR3aa: CASSPRGGGYTF
abundance: once; j_gene: TRBJ1-2; v_gene: TRBV5-4; d_gene: TRBD1; CDR3nt: TGTGCCAGCAGATTCGGACAGGGGGCGCCTGGCTACACCTTC; CDR3aa: CASRFGQGAPGYTF
abundance: .; j_gene: TRBJ1-1; v_gene: TRBV10-3; d_gene: TRBD1; CDR3nt: TGTGCCATCAGAGGGACAGGGAGTGCGCCTGAAGCTTTCTTT; CDR3aa: CAIRGTGSAPEAFF
abundance: .; j_gene: TRBJ1-1; v_gene: TRBV9; d_gene: TRBD1; CDR3nt: TGTGCCAGCAGCACTCGACAGGGGGAAGCTTTCTTT; CDR3aa: CASSTRQGEAFF
abundance: .; j_gene: TRBJ1-1; v_gene: TRBV6-5; d_gene: .; CDR3nt: TGTGCCAGCAGCATACTTCCCGGTGAAGCTTTCTTT; CDR3aa: CASSILPGEAFF
abundance: .; j_gene: TRBJ2-5; v_gene: TRBV5-1; d_gene: .; CDR3nt: TGCGCCAGCAGCTTGCGTGGGCCACCCCCCCAGTACTTC; CDR3aa: CASSLRGPPPQYF
abundance: .; j_gene: TRBJ1-3; v_gene: TRBV23-1; d_gene: .; CDR3nt: TGCGCCAGCAGACATGAGGTGTGCTCTGGAAACACCATATATTTT; CDR3aa: CASRHEVCSGNTIYF
abundance: .; j_gene: TRBJ1-5; v_gene: TRBV27; d_gene: .; CDR3nt: TGTGCCAGCAGTTTTTCTAAGGAGGATAGCAATCAGCCCCAGCATTTT; CDR3aa: CASSFSKEDSNQPQHF
abundance: once; j_gene: TRBJ2-7; v_gene: TRBV6-5; d_gene: TRBD1; CDR3nt: TGTGCCAGCAGTTACCGGAAGGGACAGCCATACTACGAGCAGTACTTC; CDR3aa: CASSYRKGQPYYEQYF